The 18 T cell receptor beta chains below come from one sample, sequenced in a study of T cell changes during pregnancy in multiple sclerosis. Measured with immunoSEQ multiplex PCR; TCRdb has only the in-frame clones, and not every one. The sample lists about 59,000 clones, around 91% occurring once. The sample in question was peripheral blood, obtained in the third trimester of pregnancy. Source of these receptors: a female donor in good health, enrolled as a control in a pregnancy study.

This clone was seen a handful of times. The chain employs TRBV25-1 and TRBJ2-7; D may be TRBD1 (6 bases). Trimming stripped 4 bases from V and 2 bases from J, with 9 bases between. The CDR3 contains 13 residues. Germline values: CDR1 MGHDK, CDR2 SYGVNS. Here the CDR3 reads CASSGQGTYEQYF. The DNA for the CDR3 is TGTGCCAGCAGTGGTCAGGGGACCTACGAGCAGTACTTC.

The CDR3 DNA is TGTGCCAGCAGTACAGGGGGGCGGGGGAACACTGAAGCTTTCTTT. This encodes CASSTGGRGNTEAFF. This chain connects TRBV6-5 to TRBJ1-1, with 8 positions matching TRBD1. With 5 bases clipped from V and 1 base from J, the junction kept 6 bases outside the gene matches. Per the germline V gene, CDR1 is MNHEY and CDR2 is SVGAGI. CDR3 length equals 15 residues.

This clone has only one observation. V is TRBV5-1 and J is TRBJ2-7, with 13 bases that match TRBD2. Germline values: CDR1 SGHRS, CDR2 YFSETQ. The CDR3 extends over 15 amino acids. Losses at the gene ends were 4 bases for V and 3 bases for J; bases not matched to a gene: 4. The CDR3, as DNA: TGCGCCAGCAGCCATAGGACTAGCGGGAGCTACGAGCAGTACTTC. Its translation is CASSHRTSGSYEQYF.

The chain links TRBV29-1 to TRBJ2-5; D call uncertain. The DNA end lines up better with TRBJ2-7; the J call may be wrong. The CDR3 totals 12 residues. Germline V CDR1 and CDR2: SQVTM, ANQGSEA. CDR3 region: CSVRSNSYEQYF. For the CDR3, the DNA is TGCAGCGTTCGGTCTAACTCCTACGAGCAGTACTTC.

The chain employs TRBV19 and TRBJ2-7; D possibly corresponds to TRBD1 (5 bases). Trimming shortened V by 6 bases and J by 5 bases, and 11 bases separated the two germline ends. This CDR3 comprises 12 residues. Germline V gene lookup returns CDR1 LNHDA and CDR2 SQIVND (reference sequence). The DNA for the CDR3 is TGTGCCAGTAGCGACTGGGGCAACGAGCAGTACTTC. It translates to CASSDWGNEQYF.

J is TRBJ1-4 and V is TRBV11-3; no clear D gene. The germline CDR1 and CDR2 sequences are SGHNT and YENEEA. V was pared by 0 bases and J by 0 bases, with 5 bases between. The CDR3 consists of 15 residues. The CDR3 sequence is CASSLDGATNEKLFF. In DNA, the CDR3 is TGTGCCAGCAGCTTAGACGGGGCAACTAATGAAAAACTGTTTTTT.

The chain recombines TRBV6-5 with TRBJ1-1; maybe TRBD1 (5 bases). The CDR3 is made up of 14 amino acids. Germline lookup yields CDR1 MNHEY and CDR2 SVGAGI. V was clipped by 0 bases and J by 4 bases, with 9 bases between them. The chain's CDR3 is CASSYSNGGTEAFF. DNA for the CDR3: TGTGCCAGCAGTTACTCGAACGGGGGCACTGAAGCTTTCTTT.

V and J are TRBV4-2 and TRBJ1-2, with a weak D call TRBD1 (5 bases). The CDR3 sequence is 15 residues long. Per the germline V gene, CDR1 is LGHNA and CDR2 is YNFKEQ. V shed 4 bases and J shed 3 bases, with 15 bases lying between them. The CDR3 DNA follows: TGTGCCAGCAGCCCCCGGGACGGGGGAGACTATGGCTACACCTTC. Protein sequence: CASSPRDGGDYGYTF.

The genes are TRBV7-6 and TRBJ2-1, with a possible D match to TRBD1 (6 bases). Trimming cost V 3 bases and J 8 bases, with 14 bases left between them. CDR1 and CDR2 from the germline V gene are SGHVS and FNYEAQ. The CDR3 runs to 14 residues. This CDR3 is CASSLLQGFHEQFF. CDR3 in DNA: TGTGCCAGCAGCTTGCTACAGGGTTTCCATGAGCAGTTCTTC. Combining the CDR3 with reference TRBV7-6 and TRBJ2-1 gives the whole variable domain GAGVSQSPRYKVTKRGQDVALRCDPISGHVSLYWYRQALGQGPEFLTYFNYEAQQDKSGLPNDRFSAERPEGSISTLTIQRTEQRDSAMYRCASSLLQGFHEQFFGPGTRLTVL.

This chain uses TRBV7-2 with TRBJ2-7; 9 nucleotides align to TRBD1. Germline V CDR1 and CDR2: SGHTA, FQGNSA. The CDR3 is 14 amino acids. Unmatched junction bases numbered 6, after V lost 4 bases and J lost 5 bases. The CDR3 DNA sequence: TGTGCCAGCAGCTGGGGGACAGGGCCGAACGAGCAGTACTTC. Amino acids: CASSWGTGPNEQYF.

This chain connects TRBV10-3 to TRBJ2-3; 9 bases match TRBD1. Trimming removed 3 bases from V and 6 bases from J; junction bases left unmatched: 4. This CDR3 has 14 residues. Looked up from germline, CDR1 is ENHRY and CDR2 is SYGVKD. The CDR3 coding sequence is TGTGCCATCAGTGAAGGGACAGGGACGGATACGCAGTATTTT. It yields the protein CAISEGTGTDTQYF.

This chain uses TRBV7-9 with TRBJ1-2; no clear D. V lost 5 bases and J 3 bases, leaving 16 bases between the germline ends. CDR3 size: 15 residues. CDR1 is SEHNR, CDR2 FQNEAQ, per germline (reference sequence). As DNA, the CDR3 is TGTGCCAGCAGCCCCCCTGGGTCCGGGGACTATGGCTACACCTTC. Protein sequence: CASSPPGSGDYGYTF.

V usage is TRBV5-1 and J usage is TRBJ2-7; 14 bases fit TRBD2. This CDR3 contains 19 residues. With V trimmed by 3 bases and J by 0 bases, 11 bases remained unmatched. Germline V gene sequence: CDR1 SGHRS, CDR2 YFSETQ. The chain's CDR3 is CASSWGGTSGGPLSYEQYF. The CDR3 bases are TGCGCCAGCAGCTGGGGTGGGACTAGCGGGGGTCCTCTCTCCTACGAGCAGTACTTC.

The chain carries TRBV19 and TRBJ2-3; 8 bases are shared with TRBD2. CDR3 length: 15 amino acids. CDR1 LNHDA and CDR2 SQIVND come from the germline V gene (reference sequence). Unmatched junction bases numbered 2, after V lost 1 base and J lost 2 bases. The CDR3, as DNA: TGTGCCAGTAGTATAGGCGGGGGGATCACAGATACGCAGTATTTT. This codes for CASSIGGGITDTQYF.

The rearrangement joins TRBV6-1 to TRBJ2-4, with TRBD1 identical over 8 bases. Per the germline V gene, CDR1 is MNHNS and CDR2 is SASEGT. The V gene end was trimmed by 4 bases and the J gene end by 5 bases; junction bases not matched to a gene: 4. CDR3 length: 14 amino acids. CDR3 residues: CASSVDRGENIQYF. The CDR3 region has the DNA TGTGCCAGCAGTGTAGACAGGGGCGAAAACATTCAGTACTTC.

The V and J genes are TRBV27 and TRBJ1-2; the D gene is possibly TRBD1 (6 bases). Germline CDR1 is MNHEY and CDR2 is SMNVEV (reference sequence). The CDR3 length is 14 residues. V shed 2 bases and J shed 8 bases, with 15 bases lying between them. The CDR3 sequence: CASSLQGQLNGYTF. The CDR3 bases are TGTGCCAGCAGTTTACAGGGGCAATTGAACGGCTACACCTTC.

The rearrangement links TRBV7-2 to TRBJ2-7, with TRBD2 identical over 10 bases. The germline V gene encodes CDR1 SGHTA and CDR2 FQGNSA. V was pared by 7 bases and J by 3 bases, with 9 bases of the junction left unmatched. The CDR3 is 15 residues long. The CDR3 here is CASTMGAGGSYEQYF. CDR3 nucleotides: TGTGCCAGCACCATGGGAGCGGGGGGGAGCTACGAGCAGTACTTC.

The J gene is TRBJ1-3, the V gene TRBV10-1; D gene ambiguous. The CDR3 has 18 amino acids. The germline gives CDR1 WNHNN, CDR2 SYGVQD (reference sequence). Trimming stripped 9 bases from V and 0 bases from J, with 24 bases between. CDR3 loop: CARNTLPLGATSGNTIYF. CDR3 sequence (DNA): TGCGCCAGAAATACTCTCCCCCTCGGTGCAACCTCTGGAAACACCATATATTTT.